The 21 T cell receptor beta chains presented below share a single source sample, sequenced in a study of regulatory T cells in long-lasting Graves disease (dated by TCRdb to the early 2020s). The library was produced with multiplex PCR. Sequenced on an Illumina HiSeq 4000. TCR beta libraries were built with iRepertoire HTBI primers and Arm-PCR amplification of CDR3 regions. TCRdb's own reprocessing of the public reads used fastp at Q25 and MiXCR and kept productive beta chains. For every CDR3 protein sequence, its rows merge into one entry that carries the most common genes and DNA. The sample profile shows 350,000 to 450,000 distinct CDR3 sequences; about 10% of them were found once. Under 20% of the sample belongs to the ten largest clones. The time point label on this specimen signifies: newly diagnosed GD, antithyroid drugs for less than 3 months. For both TCR sequencing and RNA sequencing, RNA was extracted from PBMCs using TRIzol.

The data also belong to a second study, concerning T cells in Graves' hyperthyroidism and ophthalmopathy.

This sample comprised peripheral blood mononuclear cells (PBMCs), obtained at new diagnosis, from a patient treated with antithyroid drugs. The receptors originated from a woman aged 18-35 years with Graves disease. Donor details come from another sample of the same person, matched by shared clones.

There are many counts of this clonotype. The genes are TRBV6-1 and TRBJ1-2, with D tentatively TRBD1 (5 bases). V was cut by 0 bases and J by 3 bases, with 8 bases left in between. CDR1 and CDR2 (germline): MNHNS, SASEGT. The CDR3 runs 14 residues. The CDR3 DNA reads as TGTGCCAGCAGTGAAGCCCGGGGGGACTATGGCTACACCTTC. Its protein product is CASSEARGDYGYTF.

This clonotype was counted ten times or more. The chain joins TRBV12-3 or TRBV12-4 to TRBJ2-1; 10 bases line up with TRBD1. J gave up 2 bases and V 6 bases, and 10 bases lay outside the gene matches. This CDR3 contains 17 residues. The CDR3 DNA is TGTGCCAGCAGCACCCGTGGACAGGGGGAACCCTACAATGAGCAGTTCTTC. This sequence encodes CASSTRGQGEPYNEQFF.

This chain uses TRBV12-3 or TRBV12-4 with TRBJ2-1, with D tentatively TRBD1 (6 bases). The CDR3 length is 15 residues. V shed 2 bases and J shed 4 bases, with 12 bases lying between them. The CDR3 DNA is TGTGCCAGCAGTTTAACCAATGGACAGTACAATGAGCAGTTCTTC. Residues: CASSLTNGQYNEQFF.

This clonotype has just a few counts. The CDR3, as DNA: TGTGCCAGCAGCCTCGGATTGGACAGGGGTTATTTTTTTGTGGAGACCCAGTACTTC. Amino acid sequence: CASSLGLDRGYFFVETQYF. This rearrangement joins TRBV9 to TRBJ2-5; 9 bases are a match to TRBD1. The junction had 21 bases not matched to a gene; V was cut back by 4 bases and J by 5 bases. Germline lookup yields CDR1 SGDLS and CDR2 YYNGEE. This CDR3 spans 19 amino acids.

There are a few counts of this clonotype. The V gene is TRBV4-3, the J gene TRBJ2-1; D is unresolved. Germline V gene sequence: CDR1 LGHNA, CDR2 YSLEER. Trimming cost V 4 bases and J 1 base, with 11 bases left between them. The CDR3 loop spans 15 amino acids. The DNA of the CDR3 is TGCGCCAGCAGCCCCGCCGCGGTATCCTACAATGAGCAGTTCTTC. Protein: CASSPAAVSYNEQFF.

This clonotype was picked up many times. The chain combines TRBV20-1 with TRBJ1-5; D gene ambiguous. Germline-derived CDR1 and CDR2 are DFQATT and SNEGSKA (reference sequence). The CDR3 consists of 18 residues. Trimming pared 5 bases from V and 0 bases from J, leaving 23 bases between. The CDR3 loop is CSALGRYRAFYSNQPQHF. CDR3 sequence (DNA): TGCAGTGCTTTGGGTCGGTATAGGGCTTTTTATAGCAATCAGCCCCAGCATTTT.

This clonotype has ten or more counts. This sequence joins TRBV9 and TRBJ2-3; 7 bases line up with TRBD1. Germline loops: CDR1 SGDLS, CDR2 YYNGEE. The CDR3 length is 16 residues. V was pared by 2 bases and J by 2 bases, with 8 bases of the junction left unmatched. CDR3 residues: CASSVLSGQTTDTQYF. CDR3 DNA: TGTGCCAGCAGCGTCCTCTCGGGACAGACCACAGATACGCAGTATTTT.

This clonotype was picked up many times. This chain uses TRBV25-1 with TRBJ2-2; D is perhaps TRBD1 (6 bases). The CDR3 has 17 residues. Germline-derived CDR1 and CDR2 are MGHDK and SYGVNS. The ends were cut back, 0 bases at V and 6 bases at J, with 17 bases in the middle. This CDR3 is CASSEYSTGSRAGELFF. The DNA for the CDR3 is TGTGCCAGCAGTGAATACAGCACAGGGAGCAGGGCCGGGGAGCTGTTTTTT.

This clonotype has only one observation. This likely stems from a read error, as it lies one base from a far larger clone. The V gene is TRBV6-4, the J gene TRBJ1-5, with no clear D. CDR3 length: 19 residues. Germline CDR1 and CDR2: MRHNA and SNTAGT. CDR3 bases: TGTGGCAGCAGTTACTTCCCGTTTTCGGCGAATCCAAGCAATCAGCCCCAGCATTTT. Translated: CGSSYFPFSANPSNQPQHF.

This clonotype was recorded many times. The chain carries TRBV6-1 and TRBJ2-7; 8 bases map to TRBD2. Germline-derived CDR1 and CDR2 are MNHNS and SASEGT. V gave up 6 bases and J gave up 2 bases; unmatched junction bases: 3. The CDR3 totals 13 residues. Here the CDR3 DNA reads TGTGCCAGCAGGACTAGCGCGACCTACGAGCAGTACTTC. It specifies CASRTSATYEQYF.

Many counts were recorded for this clonotype. The V and J genes are TRBV20-1 and TRBJ1-2; 7 positions match TRBD1. The J segment lost 2 bases and the V segment lost 6 bases, leaving 3 bases of the junction unmatched. The CDR3 totals 12 residues. CDR1 is DFQATT, CDR2 SNEGSKA, per germline (reference sequence). The CDR3 DNA reads as TGCAGTGCCCTACAGGGGAACTATGGCTACACCTTC. Translated, it gives CSALQGNYGYTF.

The chain joins TRBV2 to TRBJ1-1; D is possibly TRBD1 (6 bases). Germline lookup yields CDR1 SNHLY and CDR2 FYNNEI. V was pared by 8 bases and J by 3 bases, with 25 bases between. CDR3 length: 17 residues. The CDR3 DNA sequence: TGTGCCAGCGCGGGGGGTTGGGGGGGGCGCAAGGACACTGAAGCTTTCTTT. Protein sequence: CASAGGWGGRKDTEAFF.

This clonotype was observed at least ten times. The chain links TRBV12-3 or TRBV12-4 to TRBJ2-1; D is ambiguous. The CDR3 is 15 amino acids. V lost 3 bases, J lost 2 bases, and 11 bases lay in between. CDR3 sequence (DNA): TGTGCCAGCAGTTTCGGCGTCGCCCCCTACAATGAGCAGTTCTTC. Translating gives CASSFGVAPYNEQFF.

There are a few counts of this clonotype. The J gene is TRBJ2-2, the V gene TRBV5-5; 7 positions match TRBD1. Unmatched junction bases numbered 18, after V lost 4 bases and J lost 0 bases. Germline V lookup: CDR1 SGHKS, CDR2 YYEKEE (reference sequence). This CDR3 region has 20 residues. Here the CDR3 DNA reads TGTGCCAGCAGCCCTCCCCCGGGGACAGCCCTCCACGCGAACACCGGGGAGCTGTTTTTT. Its translation is CASSPPPGTALHANTGELFF.

This clonotype was counted many times. V gene TRBV11-2 combines with J gene TRBJ2-1; TRBD2 matches at 8 bases. The CDR3 has 16 residues. Trimming took 5 bases from V and 5 from J; bases not matched to a gene: 11. The germline gives CDR1 SGHAT, CDR2 FQNNGV. DNA for the CDR3: TGTGCCAGCAGCCGCCCAGGGACTAGTCGACACAATGAGCAGTTCTTC. It translates to CASSRPGTSRHNEQFF.

This clonotype was counted between two and nine times. The chain employs TRBV10-3 and TRBJ2-2; TRBD2 agrees at 9 bases. Germline V lookup: CDR1 ENHRY, CDR2 SYGVKD. V lost 3 bases and J lost 6; bases outside the gene matches: 11. The CDR3 is 17 residues long. CDR3 coding DNA: TGTGCCATCAGTGACCACCCCCAGGCGGGGGGGTCCGGGGAGCTGTTTTTT. This encodes CAISDHPQAGGSGELFF.

This clonotype has a handful of counts. The V gene is TRBV5-1, the J gene TRBJ2-3; a weak D match, TRBD1 (6 bases). Germline V gives CDR1 SGHRS, CDR2 YFSETQ. The CDR3 is 14 residues long. Trimming stripped 4 bases from V and 0 bases from J, with 9 bases between. The CDR3 sequence: CASSHTGSTDTQYF. In nucleotides, the CDR3 is TGCGCCAGCAGCCATACAGGGAGCACAGATACGCAGTATTTT.

This clonotype has a handful of counts. The chain couples TRBV7-7 to TRBJ1-3; D is uncertain. The CDR3 has 14 amino acids. Germline CDR1 SSHAT, CDR2 FNYEAQ (reference sequence). The CDR3 loop reads CATSKGPSGNTIYF. CDR3 sequence (DNA): TGTGCTACTAGTAAAGGTCCCTCTGGAAACACCATATATTTT.

In its sample, this clonotype was seen many times. V gene TRBV5-8 combines with J gene TRBJ2-7, with 9 nucleotides matching TRBD1. The CDR3 totals 15 residues. V shed 3 bases and J 4 bases; nucleotides not matched to a gene: 8. Germline values: CDR1 SGHTS, CDR2 YDEGEE. The CDR3 spells CASSSGTGFGYEQYF. In DNA form, the CDR3 reads TGTGCCAGCAGCTCCGGGACAGGGTTCGGATACGAGCAGTACTTC.

This clonotype was detected only a few times. V and J are TRBV5-4 and TRBJ1-1, with D perhaps TRBD1 (6 bases). Germline V gene data show CDR1 as SGHNT and CDR2 as YYREEE (reference sequence). The germline V and J ends were trimmed by 0 bases and 4 bases, with 19 bases remaining between them. The CDR3 has 17 residues. CDR3 residues: CASSLGDTGGTFTEAFF. CDR3 coding DNA: TGTGCCAGCAGCTTGGGGGACACCGGGGGCACTTTCACTGAAGCTTTCTTT.

This clonotype was observed a few times. A single base separates this from a much larger clone, so it may be a read error. The genes are TRBV6-2 or TRBV6-3 and TRBJ1-4; weak D call: TRBD1 (6 bases). The CDR3 loop spans 17 amino acids. Trimming cost V 2 bases and J 0 bases, with 13 bases left between them. Germline values: CDR1 MNHEY, CDR2 SVGEGT. CDR3 residues: CASSYPRTAATNEKLFF. The CDR3 DNA is TGTGCCAGCAGTTACCCAAGGACAGCTGCAACTAATGAAAAACTGTTTTTT.